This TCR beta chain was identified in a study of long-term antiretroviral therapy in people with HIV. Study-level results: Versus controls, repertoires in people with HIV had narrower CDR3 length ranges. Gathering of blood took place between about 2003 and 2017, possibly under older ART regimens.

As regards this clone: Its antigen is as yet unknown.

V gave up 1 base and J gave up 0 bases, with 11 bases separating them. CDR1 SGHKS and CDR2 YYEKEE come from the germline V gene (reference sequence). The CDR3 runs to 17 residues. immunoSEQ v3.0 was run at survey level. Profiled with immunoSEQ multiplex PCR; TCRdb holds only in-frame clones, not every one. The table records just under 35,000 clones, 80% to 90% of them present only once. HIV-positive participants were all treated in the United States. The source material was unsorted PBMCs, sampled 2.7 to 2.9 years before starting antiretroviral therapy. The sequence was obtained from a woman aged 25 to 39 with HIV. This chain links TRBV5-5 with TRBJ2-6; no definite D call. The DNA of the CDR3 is TGTGCCAGCAGCTTGTACGCAGATACCTCTGGGGCCAACGTCCTGACTTTC. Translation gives CASSLYADTSGANVLTF.